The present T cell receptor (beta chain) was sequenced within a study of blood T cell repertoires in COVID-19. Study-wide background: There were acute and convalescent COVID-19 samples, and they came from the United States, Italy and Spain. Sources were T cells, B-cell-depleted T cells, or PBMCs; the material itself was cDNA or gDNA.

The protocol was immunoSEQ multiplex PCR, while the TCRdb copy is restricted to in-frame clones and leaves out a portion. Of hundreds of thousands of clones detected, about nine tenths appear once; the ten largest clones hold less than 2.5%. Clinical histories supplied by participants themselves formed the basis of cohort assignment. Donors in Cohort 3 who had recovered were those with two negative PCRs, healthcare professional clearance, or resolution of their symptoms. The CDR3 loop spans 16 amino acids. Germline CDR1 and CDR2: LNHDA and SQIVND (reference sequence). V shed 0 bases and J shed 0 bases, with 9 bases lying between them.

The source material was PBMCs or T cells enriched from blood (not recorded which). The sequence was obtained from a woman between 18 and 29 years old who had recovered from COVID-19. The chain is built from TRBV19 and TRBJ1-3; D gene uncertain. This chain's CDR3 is CASSIDRGHSGNTIYF. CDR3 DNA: TGTGCCAGTAGTATAGATCGGGGTCACTCTGGAAACACCATATATTTT.